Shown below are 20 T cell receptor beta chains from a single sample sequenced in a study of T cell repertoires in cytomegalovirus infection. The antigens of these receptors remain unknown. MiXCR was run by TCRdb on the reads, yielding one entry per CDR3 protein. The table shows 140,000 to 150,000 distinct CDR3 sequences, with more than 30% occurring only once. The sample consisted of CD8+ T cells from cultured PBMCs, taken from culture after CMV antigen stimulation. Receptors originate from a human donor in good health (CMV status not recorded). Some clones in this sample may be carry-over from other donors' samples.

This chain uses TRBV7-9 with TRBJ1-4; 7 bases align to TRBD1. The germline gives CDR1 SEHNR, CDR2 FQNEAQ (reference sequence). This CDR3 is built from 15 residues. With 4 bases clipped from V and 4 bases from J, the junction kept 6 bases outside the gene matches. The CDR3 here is CASSSPGTVNEKLFF. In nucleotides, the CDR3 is TGTGCCAGCAGCTCTCCCGGGACAGTTAATGAAAAACTGTTTTTT.

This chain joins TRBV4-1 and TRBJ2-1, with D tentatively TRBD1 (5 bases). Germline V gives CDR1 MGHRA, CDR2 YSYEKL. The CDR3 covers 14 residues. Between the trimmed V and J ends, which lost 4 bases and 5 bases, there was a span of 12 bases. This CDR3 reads CASSLTTVDNEQFF. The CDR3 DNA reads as TGCGCCAGCAGCCTTACGACAGTCGACAATGAGCAGTTCTTC.

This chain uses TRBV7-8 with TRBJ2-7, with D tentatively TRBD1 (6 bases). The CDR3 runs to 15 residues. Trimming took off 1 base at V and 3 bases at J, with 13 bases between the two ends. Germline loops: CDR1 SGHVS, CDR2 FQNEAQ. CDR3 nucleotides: TGTGCCAGCAGCTTAGGGGACACAGGCTACTACGAGCAGTACTTC. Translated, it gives CASSLGDTGYYEQYF.

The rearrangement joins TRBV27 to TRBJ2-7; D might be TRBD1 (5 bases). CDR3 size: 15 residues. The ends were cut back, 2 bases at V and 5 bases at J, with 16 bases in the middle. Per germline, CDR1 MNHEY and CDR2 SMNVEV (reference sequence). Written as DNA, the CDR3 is TGTGCCAGCAGTTTACTCCGACAGAGAACCGACGAGCAGTACTTC. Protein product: CASSLLRQRTDEQYF.

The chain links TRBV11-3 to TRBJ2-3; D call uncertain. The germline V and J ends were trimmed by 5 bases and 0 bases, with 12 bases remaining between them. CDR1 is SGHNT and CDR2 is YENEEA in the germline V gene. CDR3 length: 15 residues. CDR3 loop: CASSATWSSTDTQYF. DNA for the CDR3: TGTGCCAGCAGCGCGACGTGGAGTAGCACAGATACGCAGTATTTT. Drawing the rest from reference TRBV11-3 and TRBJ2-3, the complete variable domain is EAGVVQSPRYKIIEKKQPVAFWCNPISGHNTLYWYLQNLGQGPELLIRYENEEAVDDSQLPKDRFSAERLKGVDSTLKIQPAELGDSAVYLCASSATWSSTDTQYFGPGTRLTVL.

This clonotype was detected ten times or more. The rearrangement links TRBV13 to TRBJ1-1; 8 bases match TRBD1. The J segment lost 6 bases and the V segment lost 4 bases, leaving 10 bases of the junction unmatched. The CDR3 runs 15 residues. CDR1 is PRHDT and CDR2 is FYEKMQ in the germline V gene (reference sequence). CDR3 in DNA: TGTGCCAGCAGCTCCCGGACAGGGAAAATTTCTGAAGCTTTCTTT. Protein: CASSSRTGKISEAFF.

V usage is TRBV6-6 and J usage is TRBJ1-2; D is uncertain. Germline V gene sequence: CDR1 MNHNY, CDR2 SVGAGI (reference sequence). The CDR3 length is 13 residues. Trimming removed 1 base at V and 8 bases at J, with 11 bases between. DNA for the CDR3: TGTGCCAGCAGTTACTTAAGCCAACGCGGCTACACCTTC. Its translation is CASSYLSQRGYTF.

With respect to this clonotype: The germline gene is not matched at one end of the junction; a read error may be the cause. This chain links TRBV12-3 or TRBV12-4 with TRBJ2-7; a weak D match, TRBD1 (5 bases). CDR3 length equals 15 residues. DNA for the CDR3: TGTGCCAGCACCCTGGGGAAGGGGATAAGCCACGAGCGGTACTTC. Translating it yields CASTLGKGISHERYF.

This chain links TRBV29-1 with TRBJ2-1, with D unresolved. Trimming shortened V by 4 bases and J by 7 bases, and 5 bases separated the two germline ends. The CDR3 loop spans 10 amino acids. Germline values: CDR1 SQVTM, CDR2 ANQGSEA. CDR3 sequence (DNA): TGCAGCGTTGCCCAGAATGAGCAGTTCTTC. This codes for CSVAQNEQFF.

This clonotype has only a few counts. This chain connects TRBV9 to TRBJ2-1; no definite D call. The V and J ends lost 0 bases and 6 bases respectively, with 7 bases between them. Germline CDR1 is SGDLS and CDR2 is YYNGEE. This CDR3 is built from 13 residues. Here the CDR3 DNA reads TGTGCCAGCAGCGTAGGAAGCTCCAATGAGCAGTTCTTC. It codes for CASSVGSSNEQFF.

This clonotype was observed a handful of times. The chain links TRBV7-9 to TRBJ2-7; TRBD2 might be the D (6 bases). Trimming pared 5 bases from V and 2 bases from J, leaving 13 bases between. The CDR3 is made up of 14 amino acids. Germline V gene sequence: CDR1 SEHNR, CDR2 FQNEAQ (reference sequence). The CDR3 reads CASSGAGTTYEQYF. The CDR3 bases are TGTGCCAGCAGCGGGGCGGGGACGACCTACGAGCAGTACTTC.

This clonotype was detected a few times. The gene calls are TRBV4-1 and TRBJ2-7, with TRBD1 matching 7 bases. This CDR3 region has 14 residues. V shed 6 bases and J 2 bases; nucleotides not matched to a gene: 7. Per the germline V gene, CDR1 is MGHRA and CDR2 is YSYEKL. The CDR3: CASSPPGQPYEQYF. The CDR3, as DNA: TGCGCCAGCAGTCCCCCGGGACAGCCCTACGAGCAGTACTTC.

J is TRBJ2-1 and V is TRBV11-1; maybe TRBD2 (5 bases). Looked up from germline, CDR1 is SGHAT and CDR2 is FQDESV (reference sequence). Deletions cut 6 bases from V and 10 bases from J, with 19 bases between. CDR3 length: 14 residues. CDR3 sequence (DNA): TGTGCCAGCAGTTATTCCGGACGGGAAGAAGAGCAGTTCTTC. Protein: CASSYSGREEEQFF.

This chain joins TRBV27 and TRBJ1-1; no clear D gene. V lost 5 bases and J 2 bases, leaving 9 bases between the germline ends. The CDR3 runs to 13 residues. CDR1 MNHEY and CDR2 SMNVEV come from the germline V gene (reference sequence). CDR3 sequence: CASSITTNTEAFF. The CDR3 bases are TGTGCCAGCAGTATTACAACTAACACTGAAGCTTTCTTT.

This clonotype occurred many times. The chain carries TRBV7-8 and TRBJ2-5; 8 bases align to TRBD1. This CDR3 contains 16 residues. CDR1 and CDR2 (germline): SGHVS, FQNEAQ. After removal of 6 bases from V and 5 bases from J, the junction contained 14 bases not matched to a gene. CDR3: CASSRPQLQGEETQYF. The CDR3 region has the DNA TGTGCCAGCAGTCGACCCCAGTTACAGGGGGAGGAGACCCAGTACTTC.

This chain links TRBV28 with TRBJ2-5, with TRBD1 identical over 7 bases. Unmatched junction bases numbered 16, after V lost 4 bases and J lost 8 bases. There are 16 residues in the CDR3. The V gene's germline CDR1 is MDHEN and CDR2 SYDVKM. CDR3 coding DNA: TGTGCCAGCAGTTCCCCGCGTGAGACAGGGCGGGTTACCCAGTACTTC. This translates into CASSSPRETGRVTQYF.

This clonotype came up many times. The CDR3 is CASSLGGPEQFF. The CDR3 DNA sequence: TGTGCCAGCAGCTTGGGGGGGCCTGAGCAGTTCTTC. The chain joins TRBV12-3 or TRBV12-4 to TRBJ2-1, with a tentative D call TRBD2 (7 bases). Between the trimmed V and J ends, which lost 6 bases and 9 bases, there was a span of 12 bases. The CDR3 extends over 12 amino acids.

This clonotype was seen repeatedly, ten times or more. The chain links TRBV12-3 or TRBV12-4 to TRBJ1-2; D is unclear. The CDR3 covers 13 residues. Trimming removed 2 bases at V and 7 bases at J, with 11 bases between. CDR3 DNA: TGTGCCAGCAGTTTACCTGATGATCCTGGCTACACCTTC. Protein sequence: CASSLPDDPGYTF.

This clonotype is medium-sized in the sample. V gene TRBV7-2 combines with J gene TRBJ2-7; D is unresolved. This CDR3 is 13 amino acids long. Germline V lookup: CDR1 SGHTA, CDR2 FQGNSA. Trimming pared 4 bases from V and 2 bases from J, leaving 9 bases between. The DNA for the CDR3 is TGTGCCAGCAGCTGGGCAGCTACCTACGAGCAGTACTTC. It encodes CASSWAATYEQYF.

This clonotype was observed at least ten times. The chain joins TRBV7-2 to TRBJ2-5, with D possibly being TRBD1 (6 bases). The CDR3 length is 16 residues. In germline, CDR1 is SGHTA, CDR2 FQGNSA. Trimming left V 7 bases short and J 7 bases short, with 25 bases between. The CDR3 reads CASTEGGMGVMATQYF. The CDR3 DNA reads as TGTGCCAGCACCGAAGGGGGAATGGGGGTGATGGCGACCCAGTACTTC.